The 11 T cell receptor beta chains reported below all come from one sample, sequenced in a study of identical twins. TCRdb ran MiXCR on the 5' RACE reads and lists one entry per CDR3 protein. The profile shows around 240,000 distinct CDR3 sequences, about 10% of them singletons. Sequencing input: memory T cells sorted from blood. These TCRs come from a man aged 45-60 years in good health.

In this sample, this clonotype turned up many times. J is TRBJ2-7 and V is TRBV6-5, with D perhaps matching TRBD1 (6 bases). The CDR3 runs to 14 residues. The ends were cut back, 2 bases at V and 5 bases at J, with 13 bases in the middle. Germline-derived CDR1 and CDR2 are MNHEY and SVGAGI. The CDR3 nucleotides are TGTGCCAGCAGTTACCTGGGGGCAGCTGACGAGCAGTACTTC. The encoded protein is CASSYLGAADEQYF.

This clonotype was counted many times. The rearrangement joins TRBV4-1 to TRBJ1-2; D is possibly TRBD1 (5 bases). Trimming pared 5 bases from V and 2 bases from J, leaving 12 bases between. CDR1 and CDR2 (germline): MGHRA, YSYEKL. The CDR3 is 14 amino acids. In DNA form, the CDR3 reads TGCGCCAGCAGCAGGTCAGGGTGGAACTATGGCTACACCTTC. Amino acid sequence: CASSRSGWNYGYTF.

The V and J genes are TRBV6-1 and TRBJ2-1, with D possibly matching TRBD2 (7 bases). The CDR3 covers 17 residues. With 5 bases removed from V and 2 bases from J, the gap between germline ends came to 19 bases. The germline CDR1 and CDR2 sequences are MNHNS and SASEGT. The CDR3 loop reads CASSPFHRGAAYNEQFF. The CDR3 DNA reads as TGTGCCAGCAGTCCTTTCCACCGGGGGGCGGCCTACAATGAGCAGTTCTTC.

This clonotype was observed at least ten times. The rearrangement links TRBV4-3 to TRBJ2-1; D remains ambiguous. From germline, CDR1 is LGHNA and CDR2 YSLEER. The V gene lost 0 bases and the J gene lost 0 bases, with 9 bases spanning the gap. CDR3 length: 16 residues. As DNA, the CDR3 is TGCGCCAGCAGCCAAGAATTGGCGGACTCCTACAATGAGCAGTTCTTC. It translates to CASSQELADSYNEQFF.

This clonotype was detected ten times or more. The V call is TRBV28, the J call TRBJ1-5, with 7 bases aligning to TRBD1. Germline CDR1 reads MDHEN; CDR2 reads SYDVKM. V gave up 8 bases and J gave up 3 bases; unmatched junction bases: 4. The CDR3 runs 13 residues. This chain's CDR3 is CASLGTVNQPQHF. The CDR3 DNA follows: TGTGCCAGCTTGGGGACAGTCAATCAGCCCCAGCATTTT. Supplemented by reference TRBV28 and TRBJ1-5, the full variable domain reads DVKVTQSSRYLVKRTGEKVFLECVQDMDHENMFWYRQDPGLGLRLIYFSYDVKMKEKGDIPEGYSVSREKKERFSLILESASTNQTSMYLCASLGTVNQPQHFGDGTRLSIL.

This clonotype showed up many times. This rearrangement joins TRBV29-1 to TRBJ1-1, with TRBD1 matching 7 bases. Germline trimming cut 7 bases from V and 6 bases from J; bases unmatched to any gene: 2. Per the germline V gene, CDR1 is SQVTM and CDR2 is ANQGSEA. This CDR3 comprises 10 residues. CDR3 loop: CSAGTAEAFF. The CDR3 DNA reads as TGCAGCGCCGGGACAGCTGAAGCTTTCTTT.

This clonotype was detected once. The chain has TRBV20-1 and TRBJ2-7; weak D call: TRBD2 (6 bases). V was pared by 6 bases and J by 2 bases, with 20 bases between. Germline V CDR1 and CDR2: DFQATT, SNEGSKA (reference sequence). The CDR3 has 15 amino acids. The CDR3: CSAETNRDSTYEQYF. For the CDR3, the DNA is TGCAGTGCAGAAACCAACCGGGACTCAACCTACGAGCAGTACTTC.

The genes are TRBV5-5 and TRBJ1-1; the match to TRBD1 covers 9 bases. The V gene end was trimmed by 4 bases and the J gene end by 0 bases; junction bases not matched to a gene: 10. From germline, CDR1 is SGHKS and CDR2 YYEKEE (reference sequence). The CDR3 runs to 17 residues. CDR3: CASSRSRGQGLNTEAFF. Here the CDR3 DNA reads TGTGCCAGCAGCCGCTCACGAGGACAGGGGCTGAACACTGAAGCTTTCTTT.

This clonotype was detected only a few times. The V call is TRBV12-3 or TRBV12-4, the J call TRBJ1-5; 7 bases agree with TRBD1. V shed 7 bases and J 5 bases; nucleotides not matched to a gene: 8. CDR3 length: 14 amino acids. The DNA for the CDR3 is TGTGCCAGCACCAGGGCAGGGGGTTATCAGCCCCAGCATTTT. This encodes CASTRAGGYQPQHF.

The chain uses TRBV6-2 or TRBV6-3 and TRBJ2-3, with 12 bases that match TRBD2. Trimming removed 6 bases from V and 5 bases from J; junction bases left unmatched: 15. Germline V CDR1 and CDR2: MNHEY, SVGEGT. The CDR3 contains 18 residues. The DNA for the CDR3 is TGTGCCAGCAGCTCAAGGAAAAGACTAGCGGGAGACGGAGATACGCAGTATTTT. Amino acids: CASSSRKRLAGDGDTQYF.

This clonotype was seen at least ten times. This chain connects TRBV7-9 to TRBJ2-1; D uncertain. The ends were cut back, 5 bases at V and 4 bases at J, with 12 bases in the middle. Germline CDR1 is SEHNR and CDR2 is FQNEAQ (reference sequence). CDR3 size: 14 residues. The CDR3: CASSVGTFYNEQFF. The CDR3 DNA is TGTGCCAGCAGCGTAGGAACTTTTTACAATGAGCAGTTCTTC.